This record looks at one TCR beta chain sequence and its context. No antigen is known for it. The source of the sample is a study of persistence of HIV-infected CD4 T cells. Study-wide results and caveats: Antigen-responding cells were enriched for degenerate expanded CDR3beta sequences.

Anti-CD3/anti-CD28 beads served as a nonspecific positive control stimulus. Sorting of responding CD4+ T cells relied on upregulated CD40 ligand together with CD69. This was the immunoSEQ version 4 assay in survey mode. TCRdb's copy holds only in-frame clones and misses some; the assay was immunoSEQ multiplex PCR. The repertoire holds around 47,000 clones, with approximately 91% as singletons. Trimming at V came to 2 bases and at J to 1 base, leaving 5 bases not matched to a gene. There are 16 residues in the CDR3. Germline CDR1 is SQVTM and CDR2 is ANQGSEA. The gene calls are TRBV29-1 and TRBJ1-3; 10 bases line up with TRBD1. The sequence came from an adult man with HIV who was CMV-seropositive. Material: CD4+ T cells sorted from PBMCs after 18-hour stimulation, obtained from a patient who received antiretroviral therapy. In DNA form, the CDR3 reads TGCAGCGTTGAATTACGGGACAGGGGTTCTGGAAACACCATATATTTT. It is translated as CSVELRDRGSGNTIYF. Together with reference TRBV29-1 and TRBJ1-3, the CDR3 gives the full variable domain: SAVISQKPSRDICQRGTSLTIQCQVDSQVTMMFWYRQQPGQSLTLIATANQGSEATYESGFVIDKFPISRPNLTFSTLTVSNMSPEDSSIYLCSVELRDRGSGNTIYFGEGSWLTVV.